This entry lists 18 T cell receptor beta chains sequenced from one sample in a study of response to subunit inactivated influenza vaccine. TCRdb used MiXCR to reprocess the RT-PCR reads, holding one entry per CDR3 protein. The repertoire holds more than 700,000 distinct CDR3 sequences, around 20% seen once, with roughly 10% in the top ten. Material: PBMCs from blood, obtained more than 4 days after vaccination. These receptors originate from a man over 45 who received an inactivated influenza vaccine.

The V and J genes are TRBV4-3 and TRBJ2-3, with D unresolved. CDR3 size: 14 residues. CDR1 LGHNA and CDR2 YSLEER come from the germline V gene. Trimming pared 1 base from V and 4 bases from J, leaving 9 bases between. Here the CDR3 reads CASSQALAADTQYF. The DNA for the CDR3 is TGCGCCAGCAGCCAAGCGCTTGCGGCAGATACGCAGTATTTT.

This clonotype was seen many times. The chain has TRBV6-5 and TRBJ2-5; tentative D call: TRBD2 (6 bases). V lost 5 bases and J lost 8, with 12 bases in between. CDR3 length equals 12 residues. CDR1 is MNHEY and CDR2 is SVGAGI in the germline V gene. The CDR3 coding sequence is TGTGCCAGCAGTAATGGCGGGGAAACCCAGTACTTC. It encodes CASSNGGETQYF.

The chain recombines TRBV7-2 with TRBJ2-7; perhaps D is TRBD1 or TRBD2 (6 bases each). With 5 bases removed from V and 0 bases from J, the gap between germline ends came to 20 bases. CDR3 length equals 17 residues. Germline V gene sequence: CDR1 SGHTA, CDR2 FQGNSA. CDR3 residues: CASSPLGGRGPSYEQYF. In DNA form, the CDR3 reads TGTGCCAGCAGCCCCCTGGGGGGCAGGGGCCCCTCCTACGAGCAGTACTTC.

The sample holds a few counts of this clonotype. V is TRBV5-1 and J is TRBJ2-1; 10 bases align to TRBD2. J lost 3 bases, V lost 0 bases, and 3 bases had no gene match. The length of the CDR3 is 16 residues. Per germline, CDR1 SGHRS and CDR2 YFSETQ. The CDR3 reads CASSLGTSGNYNEQFF. The CDR3 nucleotides are TGCGCCAGCAGCTTGGGGACTAGCGGAAACTACAATGAGCAGTTCTTC.

V gene TRBV7-3 combines with J gene TRBJ2-1; the match to TRBD2 covers 12 bases. The CDR3 covers 16 residues. V lost 5 bases to trimming and J lost 16 bases; unmatched junction nucleotides: 18. Germline V gives CDR1 SGHTA, CDR2 FQGTGA. The CDR3, as DNA: TGTGCCAGCAGCCACCCTCATACGACTAGCGGGAGTTTGGCTTTCTTC. Encoded protein: CASSHPHTTSGSLAFF.

CDR3 residues: CASSAGPANTEAFF. The CDR3 coding sequence is TGCGCCAGCAGCGCGGGCCCGGCGAACACTGAAGCTTTCTTT. The rearrangement joins TRBV5-1 to TRBJ1-1; D is unclear. This CDR3 has 14 amino acids. CDR1 and CDR2 (germline): SGHRS, YFSETQ. V was trimmed by 4 bases and J by 1 base, leaving 11 bases between them.

There are a few counts of this clonotype. The rearrangement joins TRBV20-1 to TRBJ2-5; 10 bases match TRBD2. Germline CDR1 is DFQATT and CDR2 is SNEGSKA (reference sequence). This CDR3 is 15 amino acids long. With 0 bases clipped from V and 1 base from J, the junction kept 2 bases outside the gene matches. CDR3 in amino acids: CSARDSGGSQETQYF. The CDR3 nucleotides read TGCAGTGCTAGAGATAGCGGGGGGTCCCAAGAGACCCAGTACTTC.

V usage is TRBV5-1 and J usage is TRBJ2-6, with D possibly called TRBD1 or TRBD2 (5 bases each). This CDR3 contains 16 residues. Per the germline V gene, CDR1 is SGHRS and CDR2 is YFSETQ. V shed 0 bases and J shed 2 bases, with 9 bases lying between them. The CDR3 region is CASSLGGAAGANVLTF. CDR3 nucleotide sequence: TGCGCCAGCAGCTTGGGAGGGGCTGCTGGGGCCAACGTCCTGACTTTC.

The rearrangement joins TRBV5-1 to TRBJ2-3; D unclear. There are 18 residues in the CDR3. Germline V CDR1 and CDR2: SGHRS, YFSETQ. Between the trimmed V and J ends, which lost 1 base and 0 bases, there was a span of 18 bases. CDR3 DNA: TGCGCCAGCAGCTTGCTCGGGTCTCGTACAGATAGCACAGATACGCAGTATTTT. It translates to CASSLLGSRTDSTDTQYF.

The chain employs TRBV11-3 and TRBJ2-5; 7 bases are shared with TRBD1. The CDR3 consists of 16 residues. Looked up from germline, CDR1 is SGHNT and CDR2 is YENEEA. V was clipped by 2 bases and J by 5 bases; unmatched bases: 11. CDR3 sequence (DNA): TGTGCCAGCAGCTTAATGAGGACAGGCGGCTCGGAGACCCAGTACTTC. Translated: CASSLMRTGGSETQYF.

This clonotype showed up many times. The V and J genes are TRBV20-1 and TRBJ2-1, with a possible D match to TRBD1 (7 bases). CDR1 DFQATT and CDR2 SNEGSKA come from the germline V gene (reference sequence). V lost 2 bases to trimming and J lost 0 bases, with 14 bases between them. The CDR3 consists of 16 residues. CDR3: CSARYLRDSSYNEQFF. DNA of the CDR3: TGCAGTGCTAGATACCTGCGGGACAGCTCCTACAATGAGCAGTTCTTC.

The chain has TRBV28 and TRBJ2-7, with D maybe TRBD1 (5 bases). The CDR3 is 14 residues long. Looked up from germline, CDR1 is MDHEN and CDR2 is SYDVKM. V shed 7 bases and J shed 0 bases, with 13 bases lying between them. CDR3 in amino acids: CASIGHQSSYEQYF. The CDR3 nucleotides read TGTGCCAGCATTGGACACCAGAGCTCCTACGAGCAGTACTTC.

In its sample, this clonotype was seen a few times. V is TRBV10-2 and J is TRBJ2-1; 10 bases align to TRBD2. This CDR3 has 17 amino acids. J was trimmed by 4 bases and V by 7 bases; bases with no gene match: 13. Germline V gene sequence: CDR1 WSHSY, CDR2 SAAADI. CDR3 bases: TGCGCCAGCACAAAACCGCCCCTAGCGGGGGCGTACAATGAGCAGTTCTTC. It codes for CASTKPPLAGAYNEQFF.

In its sample, this clonotype was seen many times. The rearrangement joins TRBV18 to TRBJ2-7, with D perhaps given as TRBD1 or TRBD2 (5 bases each). Germline CDR1 and CDR2: KGHSH and LQKENI. This CDR3 region has 15 residues. Trimming took 3 bases from V and 9 from J, leaving 21 bases between them. CDR3 residues: CASSPRDRTATWQYF. The CDR3 DNA reads TGTGCCAGCTCACCCAGGGACCGGACGGCTACGTGGCAGTACTTC.

This clonotype has a handful of counts. The CDR3 nucleotides read TGTGCCAGCAGCTTAGCGGTGGGCGGGACGAACACTGAAGCTTTCTTT. Translating gives CASSLAVGGTNTEAFF. The genes are TRBV7-9 and TRBJ1-1, with D perhaps TRBD1 (5 bases). V lost 0 bases to trimming and J lost 1 base, with 12 bases between them. The CDR3 has 16 amino acids. Germline V gene sequence: CDR1 SEHNR, CDR2 FQNEAQ (reference sequence).

The genes are TRBV29-1 and TRBJ1-1; D unresolved. CDR3 length equals 13 residues. Germline V gene lookup returns CDR1 SQVTM and CDR2 ANQGSEA. Trimming removed 2 bases at V and 8 bases at J, with 15 bases between. The DNA of the CDR3 is TGCAGCGTTGAAAAACAATGGGGAGGAGAAGCTTTCTTT. Residues: CSVEKQWGGEAFF.

The CDR3, as DNA: TGTGCCAGTAGTATTGGCCGACTGCGCGCCGGAAAACTGTTTTTT. It translates to CASSIGRLRAGKLFF. The chain links TRBV19 to TRBJ1-4; D uncertain. Germline V gene sequence: CDR1 LNHDA, CDR2 SQIVND (reference sequence). The CDR3 length is 15 residues. V was clipped by 3 bases and J by 10 bases, with 18 bases between them.

This rearrangement joins TRBV5-1 to TRBJ2-7; D is perhaps TRBD2 (5 bases). This CDR3 is 16 amino acids long. Germline V gene sequence: CDR1 SGHRS, CDR2 YFSETQ. V dropped 4 bases and J dropped 2 bases, with 19 bases sitting between them. The CDR3 region has the DNA TGCGCCAGCAGCGCCCTCCCGGGGTACTTAACCTACGAGCAGTACTTC. Residues: CASSALPGYLTYEQYF.